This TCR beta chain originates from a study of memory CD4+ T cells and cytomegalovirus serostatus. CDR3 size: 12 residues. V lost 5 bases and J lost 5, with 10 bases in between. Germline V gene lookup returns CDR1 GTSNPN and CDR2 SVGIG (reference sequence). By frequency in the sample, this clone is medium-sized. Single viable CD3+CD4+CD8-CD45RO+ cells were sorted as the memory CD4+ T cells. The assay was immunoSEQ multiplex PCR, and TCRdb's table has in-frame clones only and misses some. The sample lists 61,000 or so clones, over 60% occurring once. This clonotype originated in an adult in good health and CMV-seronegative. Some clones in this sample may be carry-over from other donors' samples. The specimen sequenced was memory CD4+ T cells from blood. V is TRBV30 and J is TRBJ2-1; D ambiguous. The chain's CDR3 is CAWGTKNNEQFF. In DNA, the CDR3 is TGTGCCTGGGGTACAAAAAACAATGAGCAGTTCTTC.